What follows are 4 T cell receptor beta chains derived from one specimen sequenced in a study of CD8+CD57+ T cells in acquired aplastic anemia. Those patients picked for sequencing had displayed CD8+CD57+ cell expansion on flow cytometry. TCR beta VDJ and CDR3 were profiled, and genomic DNA was the template. Each CDR3 protein gets one entry after TCRdb re-called the reads with MiXCR. The data hold around 430,000 distinct CDR3 sequences, with roughly 34% observed a single time. Sequencing was performed on sorted CD4+, CD8+, or CD8+CD57+ T cells (not recorded which) from PBMCs. These receptor sequences come from a human donor with aplastic anemia.

In regard to this clonotype: A read error may explain this, as a much larger clone is one base away. The V gene is TRBV2, the J gene TRBJ2-5; TRBD1 might be the D (7 bases). Looked up from germline, CDR1 is SNHLY and CDR2 is FYNNEI. The CDR3 contains 15 residues. The chain's CDR3 is CASSEEQGPGETQCF. CDR3 in DNA: TGTGCCAGCAGTGAAGAACAGGGGCCGGGAGAGACCCAGTGCTTC.

This clonotype was observed many times. The genes are TRBV19 and TRBJ1-6, with 9 bases matching TRBD1. The CDR3 contains 15 residues. J gave up 10 bases and V 7 bases, and 11 bases lay outside the gene matches. Germline V CDR1 and CDR2: LNHDA, SQIVND (reference sequence). CDR3 protein: CASTLGTGTTSPLHF. In nucleotides, the CDR3 is TGTGCCAGTACCCTCGGGACAGGGACAACCTCACCCCTCCACTTT.

About this clonotype: A much larger clonotype is one base distant, so this may be a read error. In nucleotides, the CDR3 is TGTACCAGCAGGCACTTGGACACCTATAGCAATCAGCCCCAGCATTTT. As protein: CTSRHLDTYSNQPQHF. V is TRBV2 and J is TRBJ1-5, with a tentative D call TRBD1 (5 bases). The CDR3 covers 16 residues. CDR1 is SNHLY and CDR2 is FYNNEI in the germline V gene.

This clonotype came up a few times. V usage is TRBV9 and J usage is TRBJ1-1; D is unresolved. V lost 1 base to trimming and J lost 3 bases, with 10 bases between them. Germline loops: CDR1 SGDLS, CDR2 YYNGEE. The CDR3 extends over 14 amino acids. CDR3 coding DNA: TGTGCCAGCAGCGTATCCGCGGGGTACACTGAAGCTTTCTTT. Amino acids: CASSVSAGYTEAFF.